The 27 T cell receptor beta chains below come from one sample, sequenced in a study of OX40 agonist ivuxolimab in advanced cancers. The table came from immunoSEQ multiplex PCR; TCRdb's copy has only in-frame clones and leaves some out. There are 30,000 to 35,000 clones in the sample; 79% occur only once, and more than 12% lies in the top ten. Sequences were derived from CD4+ or CD8+ T cells sorted from blood, sampled in a trial of the OX40 agonist ivuxolimab. The receptors derive from an adult with an advanced solid tumor such as melanoma, head and neck, liver or kidney cancer.

This clone was detected a few times. The chain has TRBV6-1 and TRBJ1-4; the D gene is possibly TRBD1 (6 bases). Germline CDR1 is MNHNS and CDR2 is SASEGT. This CDR3 has 16 residues. V lost 4 bases and J 3 bases, leaving 15 bases between the germline ends. Written as DNA, the CDR3 is TGTGCCAGCAGTGCAGCTTCGGGGGCGGCTAATGAAAAACTGTTTTTT. Its protein product is CASSAASGAANEKLFF.

V gene TRBV28 combines with J gene TRBJ1-1; D is perhaps TRBD1 (6 bases). This CDR3 is 14 amino acids long. In germline, CDR1 is MDHEN, CDR2 SYDVKM. The V end lost 8 bases, the J end lost 2 bases, and 15 bases lay between the germline ends. In nucleotides, the CDR3 is TGTGCCAGCTCCCTCCGGGGGGGCAACACTGAAGCTTTCTTT. The encoded protein is CASSLRGGNTEAFF.

The table lists this clone with a few counts. CDR3 coding DNA: TGTGCCAGCAGCCCCCCCGGGACAGGGGATGGCTACACCTTC. Protein product: CASSPPGTGDGYTF. The rearrangement joins TRBV11-2 to TRBJ1-2; 10 nucleotides line up with TRBD1. Per germline, CDR1 SGHAT and CDR2 FQNNGV. V trimming: 5 bases; J trimming: 6 bases; junction bases outside the gene matches: 6. The CDR3 length is 14 residues. Combining the CDR3 with reference TRBV11-2 and TRBJ1-2 gives the whole variable domain EAGVAQSPRYKIIEKRQSVAFWCNPISGHATLYWYQQILGQGPKLLIQFQNNGVVDDSQLPKDRFSAERLKGVDSTLKIQPAKLEDSAVYLCASSPPGTGDGYTFGSGTRLTVV.

This clone has a handful of counts. V is TRBV15 and J is TRBJ2-1, with TRBD2 matching over 9 bases. The V segment lost 5 bases and the J segment 0 bases; nucleotides outside the gene matches: 5. This CDR3 is 16 amino acids long. Germline CDR1 is LNHNV and CDR2 is YYDKDF (reference sequence). The CDR3: CATSLGSGSSYNEQFF. DNA for the CDR3: TGTGCCACCAGCCTAGGTAGCGGGAGCTCCTACAATGAGCAGTTCTTC.

In the case of this clone: This may stem from a read error, because a much larger clone lies one nucleotide away. The sample contains more than one DNA sequence encoding this CDR3. The chain combines TRBV28 with TRBJ1-2, with 11 positions matching TRBD1. Unmatched junction bases numbered 7, after V lost 4 bases and J lost 0 bases. Germline V gives CDR1 MDHEN, CDR2 SYDVKM. This CDR3 is 17 amino acids long. This chain's CDR3 is CASSSPGQGGTNYGYTF. The CDR3 DNA sequence: TGTGCCAGCAGTTCCCCGGGACAGGGGGGAACTAACTATGGCTACACCTTC.

V is TRBV28 and J is TRBJ2-5; 11 bases agree with TRBD2. The germline gives CDR1 MDHEN, CDR2 SYDVKM. J lost 4 bases, V lost 6 bases, and 4 bases had no gene match. The CDR3 runs 14 residues. The CDR3, as DNA: TGTGCCAGCAGCGAGACTAGCGGGGCAGAGACCCAGTACTTC. The encoded protein is CASSETSGAETQYF.

This clone was detected a few times. The V and J genes are TRBV7-9 and TRBJ2-3; possibly TRBD2 for D (5 bases). The CDR3 contains 16 residues. The germline gives CDR1 SEHNR, CDR2 FQNEAQ (reference sequence). Trimming pared 6 bases from V and 1 base from J, leaving 17 bases between. The CDR3 loop reads CASRNRRDSGTDTQYF. CDR3 in DNA: TGTGCCAGCAGAAATCGACGGGATAGCGGCACAGATACGCAGTATTTT.

In nucleotides, the CDR3 is TGTGCCTCCTTAGGGAACAGGGGGAGGAAAGAGCAGTACTTC. Its protein is CASLGNRGRKEQYF. This chain links TRBV6-5 with TRBJ2-7, with 8 bases matching TRBD1. CDR1 MNHEY and CDR2 SVGAGI come from the germline V gene. Trimming took 11 bases from V and 7 from J; bases not matched to a gene: 16. The CDR3 consists of 14 residues.

This clone was seen a single time. The V and J genes are TRBV6-6 and TRBJ2-1, with 8 positions matching TRBD1. The V gene end was trimmed by 6 bases and the J gene end by 8 bases; junction bases not matched to a gene: 12. The CDR3 runs to 15 residues. Germline V gives CDR1 MNHNY, CDR2 SVGAGI (reference sequence). The CDR3 sequence is CASSLGRTGLDEQFF. The DNA of the CDR3 is TGTGCCAGCAGCCTCGGCAGGACAGGGTTGGATGAGCAGTTCTTC.

The gene calls are TRBV6-1 and TRBJ1-4; D remains ambiguous. CDR3 length equals 16 residues. Looked up from germline, CDR1 is MNHNS and CDR2 is SASEGT. Trimming removed 2 bases at V and 3 bases at J, with 13 bases between. The CDR3 reads CASSEHSMGSNEKLFF. CDR3 sequence (DNA): TGTGCCAGCAGTGAACACTCGATGGGGTCTAATGAAAAACTGTTTTTT.

This chain joins TRBV28 and TRBJ2-5, with TRBD2 as a possible D gene (6 bases). V lost 10 bases and J 5 bases, leaving 17 bases between the germline ends. The germline V gene encodes CDR1 MDHEN and CDR2 SYDVKM. The CDR3 length is 13 residues. The CDR3 DNA reads as TGTGCCACCATATGGGGGGTCGGGGAGACCCAGTACTTC. Protein product: CATIWGVGETQYF.

About this clone itself: At the DNA level, this CDR3 is encoded by other sequences in the same sample as well. This chain joins TRBV14 and TRBJ2-7; 9 nucleotides match TRBD2. The CDR3 runs to 15 residues. V trimming: 4 bases; J trimming: 3 bases; junction bases outside the gene matches: 7. Germline lookup yields CDR1 SGHDN and CDR2 FVKESK. The CDR3 here is CASSPLAGESYEQYF. CDR3 DNA: TGTGCCAGCAGCCCCTTAGCGGGAGAAAGCTACGAGCAGTACTTC.

The CDR3 loop reads CASSQGTSGPNEQFF. CDR3 nucleotide sequence: TGCGCCAGCAGCCAAGGGACTAGCGGCCCCAATGAGCAGTTCTTC. J is TRBJ2-1 and V is TRBV4-1; TRBD2 aligns across 10 bases. The germline CDR1 and CDR2 sequences are MGHRA and YSYEKL. V lost 1 base and J lost 6; bases outside the gene matches: 3. There are 15 residues in the CDR3.

The rearrangement joins TRBV5-4 to TRBJ2-3; maybe TRBD2 (6 bases). Trimming left V 4 bases short and J 11 bases short, with 14 bases between. There are 12 residues in the CDR3. Germline V CDR1 and CDR2: SGHNT, YYREEE (reference sequence). The CDR3 sequence is CASSAGGGLQYF. The CDR3 DNA is TGTGCCAGCAGCGCGGGTGGGGGGTTGCAGTATTTT.

This clone counts as medium-sized. The chain couples TRBV7-8 to TRBJ1-1; unclear D gene. Per the germline V gene, CDR1 is SGHVS and CDR2 is FQNEAQ. CDR3 length: 12 amino acids. Trimming cost V 5 bases and J 10 bases, with 14 bases left between them. CDR3 nucleotide sequence: TGTGCCAGCAGCCTGGGAGGGTGGAGAGCTTTCTTT. Translation: CASSLGGWRAFF.

J is TRBJ2-1 and V is TRBV9; D unresolved. Trimming cost V 3 bases and J 9 bases, with 7 bases left between them. CDR1 and CDR2 from the germline V gene are SGDLS and YYNGEE. The CDR3 length is 11 residues. The CDR3 DNA reads as TGTGCCAGCAGCGCCTCGACTGAGCAGTTCTTC. Its protein is CASSASTEQFF.

The CDR3 region is CASSLFPGGYGYTF. CDR3 sequence (DNA): TGTGCCAGCAGCCTCTTCCCGGGTGGCTATGGCTACACCTTC. This chain uses TRBV5-6 with TRBJ1-2; unclear D gene. The CDR3 runs to 14 residues. V was shortened by 4 bases and J by 4 bases, with 14 bases between the two germline ends. Germline V gene lookup returns CDR1 SGHDT and CDR2 YYEEEE. Together with reference TRBV5-6 and TRBJ1-2, the CDR3 gives the full variable domain: DAGVTQSPTHLIKTRGQQVTLRCSPKSGHDTVSWYQQALGQGPQFIFQYYEEEERQRGNFPDRFSGHQFPNYSSELNVNALLLGDSALYLCASSLFPGGYGYTFGSGTRLTVV.

The chain uses TRBV5-4 and TRBJ2-5; a possible D gene is TRBD2 (5 bases). CDR3 length: 16 residues. CDR1 is SGHNT and CDR2 is YYREEE in the germline V gene (reference sequence). The ends were cut back, 4 bases at V and 2 bases at J, with 18 bases in the middle. The CDR3 DNA sequence: TGTGCCAGCAGCGGAGGACCGGCGGCTAGGCAAGAGACCCAGTACTTC. It is translated as CASSGGPAARQETQYF.

The chain has TRBV30 and TRBJ2-7; TRBD1 aligns across 10 bases. Germline V gene lookup returns CDR1 GTSNPN and CDR2 SVGIG (reference sequence). The V and J ends lost 2 bases and 7 bases, in that order; junction bases with no gene match: 8. The CDR3 spans 14 residues. CDR3 sequence reads: CAWSLPGQGMEQYF. CDR3 bases: TGTGCCTGGAGTCTACCGGGACAGGGGATGGAGCAGTACTTC.

This sequence joins TRBV10-2 and TRBJ2-7; D gene unclear. V dropped 2 bases and J dropped 2 bases, with 7 bases sitting between them. This CDR3 comprises 13 residues. Germline V lookup: CDR1 WSHSY, CDR2 SAAADI. The CDR3 sequence: CASSELSTYEQYF. The CDR3 region has the DNA TGCGCCAGCAGTGAGCTTAGTACCTACGAGCAGTACTTC.

The chain joins TRBV4-1 to TRBJ2-3; D is unclear. V lost 5 bases and J lost 6, with 9 bases in between. The CDR3 totals 12 residues. CDR1 is MGHRA, CDR2 YSYEKL, per germline. This CDR3 is CASSGDPDTQYF. As DNA, the CDR3 is TGCGCCAGCAGCGGAGATCCGGATACGCAGTATTTT.

This chain connects TRBV2 to TRBJ2-5; TRBD1 aligns across 7 bases. This CDR3 is 14 amino acids long. Per the germline V gene, CDR1 is SNHLY and CDR2 is FYNNEI. Trimming removed 3 bases from V and 4 bases from J; junction bases left unmatched: 5. CDR3: CASSEQQGVETQYF. The CDR3 DNA sequence: TGTGCCAGCAGTGAGCAGCAGGGGGTAGAGACCCAGTACTTC.

V is TRBV7-6 and J is TRBJ2-5; TRBD2 might be the D (6 bases). CDR3 length: 15 residues. Trimming left V 5 bases short and J 5 bases short, with 18 bases between. CDR1 SGHVS and CDR2 FNYEAQ come from the germline V gene. CDR3 coding DNA: TGTGCCAGCAGCCTTGGACGGGTTGGGACTGAGACCCAGTACTTC. Residues: CASSLGRVGTETQYF.

CDR3 protein: CASSLYTGWGSREKLFF. The CDR3 DNA sequence: TGTGCCAGCAGTTTATATACCGGGTGGGGATCGAGGGAAAAACTGTTTTTT. V usage is TRBV28 and J usage is TRBJ1-4; no definite D call. V was clipped by 1 base and J by 8 bases, with 20 bases between them. The CDR3 extends over 17 amino acids. Germline values: CDR1 MDHEN, CDR2 SYDVKM.

This clone was counted a few times. The chain combines TRBV12-5 with TRBJ2-7; D gene uncertain. CDR3 length equals 15 residues. Germline values: CDR1 LGHNT, CDR2 FRNRAP. The germline V and J ends were trimmed by 6 bases and 0 bases, with 15 bases remaining between them. In DNA, the CDR3 is TGTGCTAGTGGACCCCCGACGGGCAGCTCCTACGAGCAGTACTTC. It translates to CASGPPTGSSYEQYF.

The chain uses TRBV7-2 and TRBJ2-2; TRBD1 aligns across 7 bases. Germline V gene lookup returns CDR1 SGHTA and CDR2 FQGNSA. The CDR3 is 15 residues long. With V trimmed by 6 bases and J by 1 base, 5 bases remained unmatched. The CDR3, as DNA: TGTGCCAGCAGGACAGGGTCTTGGAACACCGGGGAGCTGTTTTTT. Amino acids: CASRTGSWNTGELFF.

The chain joins TRBV2 to TRBJ2-2, with no clear D. Germline CDR1 is SNHLY and CDR2 is FYNNEI. This CDR3 has 11 amino acids. Between the trimmed V and J ends, which lost 6 bases and 3 bases, there was a span of 2 bases. CDR3 DNA: TGTGCCAGCAGATACACCGGGGAGCTGTTTTTT. It codes for CASRYTGELFF.